This TCR beta chain was obtained from a study of shared clonotypes between healthy human individuals. Overall study results and limits: Clonotype sharing levels among donors were expected to vary with sequencing depth.

TCRdb keeps only in-frame clones here, not all; method: immunoSEQ multiplex PCR. The table includes about 1 million clones, about 74% detected once. The germline gives CDR1 SGHRS, CDR2 YFSETQ. With 4 bases clipped from V and 2 bases from J, the junction kept 7 bases outside the gene matches. This CDR3 comprises 16 residues. Of note for this clone: What it binds is unknown.

The gene calls are TRBV5-1 and TRBJ1-4; TRBD1 matches 8 bases. The sequenced sample consisted of memory CD4+ T cells sorted from blood. Regarding subset: CD45RA-negative fraction. The TCR originated in a man aged 18 to 29 in good health. The CDR3 nucleotides read TGCGCCAGCAGCCGACAGGGGACTGAGACTAATGAAAAACTGTTTTTT. Translation gives CASSRQGTETNEKLFF. Filled out from reference TRBV5-1 and TRBJ1-4, the complete variable domain reads KAGVTQTPRYLIKTRGQQVTLSCSPISGHRSVSWYQQTPGQGLQFLFEYFSETQRNKGNFPGRFSGRQFSNSRSEMNVSTLELGDSALYLCASSRQGTETNEKLFFGSGTQLSVL.